This T cell receptor (beta chain) was sequenced in a study of T cell responses to AZD1222 COVID-19 vaccine. Study details: Both about-4-week and about-12-week second-dose recipients were combined. Study-level points and caveats: Of the AZD1222 recipients, only 5 to 7 were seropositive at baseline.

The CDR3 contains 11 residues. J lost 5 bases, V lost 10 bases, and 5 bases had no gene match. Germline CDR1 SGHRS, CDR2 YFSETQ. A few counts support this clone. Its matching antigen is unknown. The data were produced by immunoSEQ multiplex PCR, yet TCRdb's version contains in-frame clones alone and is incomplete. Of tens of thousands of clones in the sample, 90% were seen once. The rearrangement joins TRBV5-1 to TRBJ1-1; TRBD1 matches at 7 bases. The input for sequencing was peripheral blood, taken on day 0 of AZD1222 vaccination. The sequence was collected from an adult in good health. The CDR3 here is CAFRGSTEAFF. The CDR3 nucleotides read TGCGCCTTCAGGGGGTCTACTGAAGCTTTCTTT.